These 16 T cell receptor beta chains were sequenced from one sample in a study of CD8 T cells in Susac syndrome. A quantity of roughly 0.5 to 1 ug RNA underwent reverse transcription using random hexamers. Using its own MiXCR run on the immunoSEQ multiplex PCR reads, TCRdb lists one record per CDR3 protein. The sample has some 140,000 distinct CDR3 sequences, 85% to 95% seen once. The sample consisted of CD8+ T cells from PBMCs. All receptors come from a human donor with Susac syndrome.

This chain joins TRBV7-2 and TRBJ2-4, with 7 bases identical to TRBD1. Losses at the gene ends were 5 bases for V and 0 bases for J; bases not matched to a gene: 13. Germline CDR1 and CDR2: SGHTA and FQGNSA. The CDR3 length is 18 residues. The CDR3 DNA is TGTGCCAGCAGCGGGAAGGGGGCGGCAACCCTAGCCAAAAACATTCAGTACTTC. This codes for CASSGKGAATLAKNIQYF.

V usage is TRBV4-1 and J usage is TRBJ2-1, with 11 bases lining up with TRBD2. CDR1 is MGHRA and CDR2 is YSYEKL in the germline V gene. This CDR3 spans 18 amino acids. Losses at the gene ends were 0 bases for V and 6 bases for J; bases not matched to a gene: 10. CDR3 bases: TGCGCCAGCAGCCAAGAACTTAGAGGGACTAGCGGCCTCAATGAGCAGTTCTTC. Protein: CASSQELRGTSGLNEQFF.

The chain employs TRBV19 and TRBJ2-2; TRBD2 agrees at 14 bases. The CDR3 sequence is 18 residues long. Germline V gives CDR1 LNHDA, CDR2 SQIVND (reference sequence). V gave up 4 bases and J gave up 4 bases; unmatched junction bases: 8. As DNA, the CDR3 is TGTGCCAGTAGTACGACTAGCGGGAGGGCCAGGATCACCGGGGAGCTGTTTTTT. This translates into CASSTTSGRARITGELFF. Based on the CDR3 plus reference TRBV19 and TRBJ2-2, the full variable domain is DGGITQSPKYLFRKEGQNVTLSCEQNLNHDAMYWYRQDPGQGLRLIYYSQIVNDFQKGDIAEGYSVSREKKESFPLTVTSAQKNPTAFYLCASSTTSGRARITGELFFGEGSRLTVL.

The chain carries TRBV9 and TRBJ2-3; tentatively, D is TRBD2 (6 bases). The CDR3 is 15 residues long. V lost 0 bases, J lost 4 bases, and 12 bases lay in between. The germline V gene encodes CDR1 SGDLS and CDR2 YYNGEE. The CDR3 coding sequence is TGTGCCAGCAGCGTAGCCGGGAGTGGCGCAGATACGCAGTATTTT. Translated: CASSVAGSGADTQYF.

This sequence joins TRBV5-1 and TRBJ2-7, with unresolved D. The length of the CDR3 is 14 residues. Trimming removed 0 bases at V and 5 bases at J, with 12 bases between. CDR1 SGHRS and CDR2 YFSETQ come from the germline V gene. CDR3 region: CASSLGQESNEQYF. The CDR3 coding sequence is TGCGCCAGCAGCTTGGGCCAAGAATCCAACGAGCAGTACTTC.

This clonotype was seen a single time. This chain uses TRBV21-1 with TRBJ2-2; the table assigns TRBD2, which was not confirmed against the DNA. TRBV21-1 is listed as a pseudogene. The CDR3 runs to 14 residues. The CDR3 nucleotides read TGTGCCAGCAGCAAACTTCCTAGCCCCGGGGAGCTGTTTTTT. Translation: CASSKLPSPGELFF.

This chain links TRBV20-1 with TRBJ2-7, with 10 bases fitting TRBD1. The CDR3 loop spans 14 amino acids. CDR1 is DFQATT, CDR2 SNEGSKA, per germline (reference sequence). V lost 6 bases to trimming and J lost 4 bases; unmatched junction nucleotides: 9. CDR3 amino acids: CSAAGTGELYEQYF. CDR3 DNA sequence: TGCAGTGCGGCCGGGACAGGGGAACTATACGAGCAGTACTTC.

The genes are TRBV2 and TRBJ1-1; D remains ambiguous. Germline V lookup: CDR1 SNHLY, CDR2 FYNNEI. CDR3 size: 13 residues. V was clipped by 0 bases and J by 6 bases, with 8 bases between them. CDR3 DNA: TGTGCCAGCAGTGAAGCTCTTGGGGCTGAAGCTTTCTTT. Its translation: CASSEALGAEAFF. The full variable domain, with the rest looked up from reference TRBV2 and TRBJ1-1, is EPEVTQTPSHQVTQMGQEVILRCVPISNHLYFYWYRQILGQKVEFLVSFYNNEISEKSEIFDDQFSVERPDGSNFTLKIRSTKLEDSAMYFCASSEALGAEAFFGQGTRLTVV.

This clonotype has more than one count but fewer than ten. The V gene is TRBV7-2, the J gene TRBJ2-7, with D perhaps TRBD1 (5 bases). V lost 9 bases and J lost 2, with 32 bases in between. Germline V CDR1 and CDR2: SGHTA, FQGNSA. The CDR3 is made up of 19 amino acids. CDR3 coding DNA: TGTGCCAGTCTTGGCGAATCTACGGGTGACAGTTCTGTAACCTACGAGCAGTACTTC. Its protein is CASLGESTGDSSVTYEQYF.

CDR3: CSARVLATGVGELFF. CDR3 nucleotides: TGCAGTGCTAGAGTTCTGGCCACGGGCGTCGGGGAGCTGTTTTTT. The chain is built from TRBV20-1 and TRBJ2-2; unclear D gene. V gave up 1 base and J gave up 7 bases, with 16 bases separating them. From germline, CDR1 is DFQATT and CDR2 SNEGSKA (reference sequence). The CDR3 runs 15 residues.

The chain employs TRBV7-9 and TRBJ2-7; D possibly corresponds to TRBD1 (7 bases). The CDR3 consists of 14 residues. Looked up from germline, CDR1 is SEHNR and CDR2 is FQNEAQ (reference sequence). The ends were cut back, 5 bases at V and 5 bases at J, with 16 bases in the middle. CDR3 protein: CASSTSQGGDEQYF. Written as DNA, the CDR3 is TGTGCCAGCAGCACCAGCCAGGGGGGCGACGAGCAGTACTTC.

The chain joins TRBV14 to TRBJ2-1; 8 bases align to TRBD2. The V segment lost 0 bases and the J segment 10 bases; nucleotides outside the gene matches: 11. Germline V lookup: CDR1 SGHDN, CDR2 FVKESK. The CDR3 runs to 16 residues. The CDR3 spells CASSQDSGGPSWEQFF. The CDR3 DNA reads as TGTGCCAGCAGCCAAGATTCGGGAGGGCCTTCTTGGGAGCAGTTCTTC.

The CDR3 here is CASSLVLNEQFF. DNA of the CDR3: TGTGCCAGCAGCTTGGTTCTCAATGAGCAGTTCTTC. This chain uses TRBV5-6 with TRBJ2-1; no clear D gene. V gave up 0 bases and J gave up 6 bases, with 4 bases separating them. The CDR3 contains 12 residues. Germline CDR1 SGHDT, CDR2 YYEEEE. Supplemented by reference TRBV5-6 and TRBJ2-1, the full variable domain reads DAGVTQSPTHLIKTRGQQVTLRCSPKSGHDTVSWYQQALGQGPQFIFQYYEEEERQRGNFPDRFSGHQFPNYSSELNVNALLLGDSALYLCASSLVLNEQFFGPGTRLTVL.

This chain joins TRBV12-3 or TRBV12-4 and TRBJ1-1; TRBD1 matches at 11 bases. The length of the CDR3 is 15 residues. V was pared by 3 bases and J by 4 bases, with 4 bases of the junction left unmatched. CDR3 nucleotides: TGTGCCAGCAGTTTCACCGGGACAGGGGGCACTGAAGCTTTCTTT. Its translation: CASSFTGTGGTEAFF.

V gene TRBV14 combines with J gene TRBJ1-2; possible D gene TRBD1, 6 bases. Per germline, CDR1 SGHDN and CDR2 FVKESK. The CDR3 has 15 amino acids. V lost 5 bases to trimming and J lost 3 bases, with 16 bases between them. In DNA, the CDR3 is TGTGCCAGCAGCAGCAACAGGGCTTATGACTATGGCTACACCTTC. This encodes CASSSNRAYDYGYTF. The entire variable domain, with the rest obtained from reference TRBV14 and TRBJ1-2, is as follows: EAGVTQFPSHSVIEKGQTVTLRCDPISGHDNLYWYRRVMGKEIKFLLHFVKESKQDESGMPNNRFLAERTGGTYSTLKVQPAELEDSGVYFCASSSNRAYDYGYTFGSGTRLTVV.

The gene calls are TRBV12-3 or TRBV12-4 and TRBJ2-6; weak D call: TRBD1 (5 bases). This CDR3 comprises 16 residues. Trimming left V 2 bases short and J 0 bases short, with 8 bases between. The CDR3 DNA follows: TGTGCCAGCAGTTTACCGGACACCTCTGGGGCCAACGTCCTGACTTTC. It is translated as CASSLPDTSGANVLTF.